Listed here are 13 T cell receptor beta chains from one sample, sequenced in a study of beta chain features in type 1 diabetes. Reverse transcription of all isolated RNA meant that expressed TCRB transcripts were sequenced. The assay was immunoSEQ multiplex PCR, and TCRdb's table has in-frame clones only and misses some. Counted here are about 350,000 clones, 15% to 20% occurring once; the ten biggest clones make up under 0.055%. Sequenced: naive CD4+ T cells from blood. The receptors stem from a woman aged 18-29 years in good health.

The chain employs TRBV28 and TRBJ2-5; TRBD2 matches 11 bases. This CDR3 has 14 amino acids. Germline V CDR1 and CDR2: MDHEN, SYDVKM. V lost 3 bases and J lost 11; bases outside the gene matches: 8. The CDR3 reads CASSLWISGGGQYF. CDR3 in DNA: TGTGCCAGCAGTTTGTGGATTAGCGGGGGGGGACAGTACTTC. The full variable domain, its missing parts supplied by reference TRBV28 and TRBJ2-5, is DVKVTQSSRYLVKRTGEKVFLECVQDMDHENMFWYRQDPGLGLRLIYFSYDVKMKEKGDIPEGYSVSREKKERFSLILESASTNQTSMYLCASSLWISGGGQYFGPGTRLLVL.

This chain joins TRBV7-3 and TRBJ1-2; D not certain. CDR3 length equals 13 residues. V dropped 5 bases and J dropped 2 bases, with 9 bases sitting between them. CDR1 and CDR2 (germline): SGHTA, FQGTGA. The CDR3 bases are TGTGCCAGCAGCCCTGACTCGAACTATGGCTACACCTTC. This encodes CASSPDSNYGYTF.

There are a few counts of this clone. The chain recombines TRBV21-1 with TRBJ1-2. TRBV21-1 is noted as a pseudogene. The CDR3 extends over 16 amino acids. This chain's CDR3 is CASSKDSTPGDYGYTF. The CDR3 region has the DNA TGTGCCAGCAGCAAAGACTCAACCCCGGGTGACTATGGCTACACCTTC.

This sequence joins TRBV7-2 and TRBJ2-2; D possibly corresponds to TRBD1 (6 bases). Germline V gene lookup returns CDR1 SGHTA and CDR2 FQGNSA. V was trimmed by 2 bases and J by 1 base, leaving 11 bases between them. The CDR3 spans 16 residues. CDR3 DNA: TGTGCCAGCAGCTTAAATCAGGGGTGGAACACCGGGGAGCTGTTTTTT. Translating gives CASSLNQGWNTGELFF.

The chain has TRBV4-1 and TRBJ2-1, with a possible D match to TRBD1 (5 bases). The CDR3 is 16 residues long. Germline V gene sequence: CDR1 MGHRA, CDR2 YSYEKL. Trimming took off 4 bases at V and 7 bases at J, with 20 bases between the two ends. CDR3 amino acids: CASSRGKDLPGNEQFF. CDR3 DNA sequence: TGCGCCAGCAGCCGGGGCAAGGACCTCCCCGGGAATGAGCAGTTCTTC.

This clone has just a few counts. V gene TRBV6-6 combines with J gene TRBJ1-2, with 8 bases that match TRBD1. V trimming: 6 bases; J trimming: 4 bases; junction bases outside the gene matches: 10. This CDR3 is 15 amino acids long. Per the germline V gene, CDR1 is MNHNY and CDR2 is SVGAGI (reference sequence). For the CDR3, the DNA is TGTGCCAGCAGGCCCCGACAGGGGCTAGGCTATGGCTACACCTTC. Encoded protein: CASRPRQGLGYGYTF.

The chain is built from TRBV4-2 and TRBJ1-4; possible D gene TRBD1, 5 bases. This CDR3 has 14 amino acids. Per the germline V gene, CDR1 is LGHNA and CDR2 is YNFKEQ. V lost 0 bases to trimming and J lost 5 bases, with 7 bases between them. This CDR3 reads CASSQEAGNEKLFF. CDR3 DNA sequence: TGTGCCAGCAGCCAAGAGGCAGGGAATGAAAAACTGTTTTTT.

This chain uses TRBV6-5 with TRBJ1-6; D gene uncertain. Germline CDR1 MNHEY, CDR2 SVGAGI. The CDR3 spans 15 residues. Trimming took off 2 bases at V and 8 bases at J, with 13 bases between the two ends. The CDR3 loop reads CASSYGLNVYSPLHF. DNA of the CDR3: TGTGCCAGCAGTTACGGGCTGAATGTATATTCACCCCTCCACTTT.

The chain employs TRBV2 and TRBJ2-6; possible D gene TRBD1, 5 bases. V shed 8 bases and J shed 0 bases, with 11 bases lying between them. Germline lookup yields CDR1 SNHLY and CDR2 FYNNEI. The CDR3 consists of 15 residues. This CDR3 is CASFLQGSGANVLTF. CDR3 nucleotides: TGTGCCAGCTTTCTTCAGGGCTCTGGGGCCAACGTCCTGACTTTC. Complete variable domain (other parts from reference TRBV2 and TRBJ2-6): EPEVTQTPSHQVTQMGQEVILRCVPISNHLYFYWYRQILGQKVEFLVSFYNNEISEKSEIFDDQFSVERPDGSNFTLKIRSTKLEDSAMYFCASFLQGSGANVLTFGAGSRLTVL.

This clone was detected only a few times. The genes are TRBV15 and TRBJ1-2; D is ambiguous. This CDR3 is 14 amino acids long. CDR1 LNHNV and CDR2 YYDKDF come from the germline V gene (reference sequence). Trimming stripped 0 bases from V and 8 bases from J, with 13 bases between. CDR3 region: CATSRDPGVGGYTF. In DNA form, the CDR3 reads TGTGCCACCAGCAGAGATCCCGGGGTAGGAGGCTACACCTTC.

This clone was counted between two and nine times. This chain uses TRBV5-1 with TRBJ2-6; 8 nucleotides agree with TRBD1. Germline CDR1 and CDR2: SGHRS and YFSETQ. The junction had 8 bases not matched to a gene; V was cut back by 2 bases and J by 4 bases. The CDR3 extends over 17 amino acids. This CDR3 is CASSFDRGRSGANVLTF. The CDR3 bases are TGCGCCAGCAGCTTCGACAGGGGTCGCTCCGGGGCCAACGTCCTGACTTTC.

This clone was seen a handful of times. The V gene is TRBV2, the J gene TRBJ2-7, with TRBD2 identical over 9 bases. CDR1 and CDR2 from the germline V gene are SNHLY and FYNNEI. Losses at the gene ends were 4 bases for V and 3 bases for J; bases not matched to a gene: 7. The CDR3 totals 15 residues. CDR3 sequence: CASSGIGLANYEQYF. The CDR3, as DNA: TGTGCCAGCAGTGGTATTGGACTAGCGAACTACGAGCAGTACTTC. The complete variable domain, with remaining parts taken from reference TRBV2 and TRBJ2-7, reads EPEVTQTPSHQVTQMGQEVILRCVPISNHLYFYWYRQILGQKVEFLVSFYNNEISEKSEIFDDQFSVERPDGSNFTLKIRSTKLEDSAMYFCASSGIGLANYEQYFGPGTRLTVT.

This clone was observed a handful of times. V gene TRBV19 combines with J gene TRBJ2-2; no reliable D call. Trimming shortened V by 7 bases and J by 1 base, and 10 bases separated the two germline ends. CDR3 size: 14 residues. Germline values: CDR1 LNHDA, CDR2 SQIVND (reference sequence). CDR3 loop: CASNERLNTGELFF. For the CDR3, the DNA is TGTGCCAGTAACGAGAGGCTGAACACCGGGGAGCTGTTTTTT.